This T cell receptor (beta chain) was identified in a study of OX40 agonist ivuxolimab in advanced cancers. J was trimmed by 0 bases and V by 4 bases; bases with no gene match: 8. This CDR3 comprises 17 residues. Germline CDR1 is SGHNT and CDR2 is YENEEA. TCRdb's table, derived via immunoSEQ multiplex PCR, lists solely in-frame clones and lacks some. The top ten clones hold under 1.2% of a sample with 70,000 or so clones, approximately 78% of them seen once. The material was CD4+ or CD8+ T cells sorted from blood, obtained in a trial of the OX40 agonist ivuxolimab. The sequence came from an adult with an advanced solid tumor such as melanoma, head and neck, liver or kidney cancer. The V and J genes are TRBV11-3 and TRBJ2-3; 9 nucleotides agree with TRBD1. CDR3 loop: CASSSGTGPSSTDTQYF. Here the CDR3 DNA reads TGTGCCAGCAGCTCCGGGACAGGGCCTTCTAGCACAGATACGCAGTATTTT.